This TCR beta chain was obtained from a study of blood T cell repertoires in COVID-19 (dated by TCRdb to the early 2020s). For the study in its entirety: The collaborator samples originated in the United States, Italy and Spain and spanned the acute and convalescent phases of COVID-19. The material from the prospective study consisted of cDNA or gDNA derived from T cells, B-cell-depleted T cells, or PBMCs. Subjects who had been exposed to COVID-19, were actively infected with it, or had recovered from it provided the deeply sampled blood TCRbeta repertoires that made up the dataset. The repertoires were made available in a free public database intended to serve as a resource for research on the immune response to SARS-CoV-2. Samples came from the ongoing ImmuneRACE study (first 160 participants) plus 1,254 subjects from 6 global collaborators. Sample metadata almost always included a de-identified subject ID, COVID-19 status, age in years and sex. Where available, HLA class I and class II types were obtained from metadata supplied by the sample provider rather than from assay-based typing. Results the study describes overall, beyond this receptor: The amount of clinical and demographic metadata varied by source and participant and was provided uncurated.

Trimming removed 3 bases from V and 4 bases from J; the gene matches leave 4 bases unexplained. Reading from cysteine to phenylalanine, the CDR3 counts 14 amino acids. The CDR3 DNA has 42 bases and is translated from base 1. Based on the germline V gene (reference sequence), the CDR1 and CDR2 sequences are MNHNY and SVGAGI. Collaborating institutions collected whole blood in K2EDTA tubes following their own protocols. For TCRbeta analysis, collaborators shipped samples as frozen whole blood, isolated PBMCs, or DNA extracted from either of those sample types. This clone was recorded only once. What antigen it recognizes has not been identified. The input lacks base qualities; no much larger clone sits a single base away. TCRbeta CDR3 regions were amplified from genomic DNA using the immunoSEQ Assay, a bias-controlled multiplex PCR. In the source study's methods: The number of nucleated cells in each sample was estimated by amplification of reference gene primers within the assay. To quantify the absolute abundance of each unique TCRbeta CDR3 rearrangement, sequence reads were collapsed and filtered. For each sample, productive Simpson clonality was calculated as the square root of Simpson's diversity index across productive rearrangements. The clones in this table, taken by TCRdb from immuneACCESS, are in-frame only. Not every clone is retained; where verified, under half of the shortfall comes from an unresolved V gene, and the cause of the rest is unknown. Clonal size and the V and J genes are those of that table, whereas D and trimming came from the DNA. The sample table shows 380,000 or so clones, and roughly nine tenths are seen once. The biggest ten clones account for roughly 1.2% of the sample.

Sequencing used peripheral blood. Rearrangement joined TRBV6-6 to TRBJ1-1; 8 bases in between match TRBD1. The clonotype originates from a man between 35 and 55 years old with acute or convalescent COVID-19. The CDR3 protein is CASSYRTGGTEAFF. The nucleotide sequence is TGTGCCAGCAGTTATAGAACAGGGGGCACTGAAGCTTTCTTT.